This is a list of T cell receptor beta chains from one sample in a study of monozygotic twins with inflammatory bowel disease. Using the 5' RACE reads, TCRdb records one entry per CDR3 protein without DNA. This sample's table reports roughly 330,000 distinct CDR3 sequences. What was sequenced was blood. Every receptor here comes from a human donor with ulcerative colitis or Crohn's disease, or a healthy co-twin of an affected twin (not recorded which). Both conserved end residues are part of each CDR3.

j_gene	v_gene	CDR3aa
TRBJ2-2	TRBV29-1	CSVERETGELFF
TRBJ2-1	TRBV5-4	CASSSPAPDVEQFF
TRBJ1-1	TRBV29-1	CSVDWGTMNTEAFF
TRBJ1-1	TRBV11-2	CASSSLGGDRGRRTEAFF
TRBJ2-1	TRBV12-3/TRBV12-4	CAGSSYNIAYNEQFF
TRBJ2-7	TRBV20-1	CSASPGHPTEQYF
TRBJ2-2	TRBV5-1	CASSLVSSGSWPGELFF
TRBJ1-5	TRBV6-2/TRBV6-3	CASSNGRVDQPQHF
TRBJ2-1	TRBV7-9	CASSLEGGSSYNEQFF
TRBJ2-4	TRBV7-8	CASSLSQVGIQYF
TRBJ1-1	TRBV5-1	CASSFLKDGCYEAFF
TRBJ1-4	TRBV27	CASSFNRVQANEKLFF
TRBJ2-3	TRBV10-3	CAIGLLAEEFTDTQYF
TRBJ2-2	TRBV7-2	CASSLAYLNTGELFF
TRBJ2-1	TRBV28	CASSHRRLTSYNEQFF
TRBJ2-2	TRBV5-1	CASRRTGGSGTGELFF
TRBJ2-2	TRBV7-9	CASSLGLRNTGELFF
TRBJ2-1	TRBV10-3	CAISDPRGEQFF
TRBJ1-1	TRBV7-2	CASSLATPTEAFF
TRBJ1-2	TRBV9	CASSVDGRARSGYTF
TRBJ1-5	TRBV12-3/TRBV12-4	CASSSLANSNQPQHF
TRBJ2-1	TRBV7-7	CASSLLAGGYEQFF
TRBJ1-2	TRBV5-6	CASSSPAGWPFGYTF
TRBJ1-5	TRBV27	CASRRGGSPAFYQPQHF
TRBJ2-7	TRBV6-2/TRBV6-3	CASINSGTAYEQYF
TRBJ2-7	TRBV6-2/TRBV6-3	CASSTDAYEQYF
TRBJ1-1	TRBV30	CAWSKTENTEAFF
TRBJ2-2	TRBV11-1	CASSLTHLGGLAVAGELFF
TRBJ1-1	TRBV11-2	CASSRWQDSLTFMDTEAFF
TRBJ1-1	TRBV6-2/TRBV6-3	CASSSPNTLDTLNTEAFF
TRBJ1-6	TRBV5-1	CASSVSDSPLHF
TRBJ2-7	TRBV21-1	CASSKSVLATPYEQYF
TRBJ2-1	TRBV5-1	CASSPSLEGLNEQFF
TRBJ1-1	TRBV5-4	CASSLAGGSSTEAFF
TRBJ2-5	TRBV28	CASSSTGAETQYF
TRBJ2-2	TRBV10-3	CAISEWAGTNTGELFF
TRBJ2-1	TRBV10-3	CAISVEGGKINEQFF
TRBJ1-3	TRBV7-2	CASSLDSNSGNTIYF
TRBJ1-2	TRBV30	CAWGTVLNYGYTF
TRBJ2-1	TRBV29-1	CSARDRANYNEQFF
TRBJ2-5	TRBV20-1	CSARGTPVDETQYF
TRBJ2-1	TRBV29-1	CSVPGLSSYNEQFF
TRBJ2-7	TRBV4-1	CASSHPLGTMEQYF
TRBJ2-1	TRBV24-1	CATRGLSGSEQFF
TRBJ1-2	TRBV29-1	CSVEDDRGAYGYTF
TRBJ1-2	TRBV5-1	CASSYLTPGSYGYTF